This passage covers 27 T cell receptor beta chains from one sample sequenced in a study of tumor-infiltrating lymphocytes in oesophageal squamous cell carcinoma. TCRdb processed the PCR reads anew with MiXCR; each CDR3 protein has one entry. In the table there are some 13,000 distinct CDR3 sequences, less than 55% of which are singletons. Sequences were obtained from esophageal tumor tissue. The receptors were sampled from a female donor with esophageal squamous cell carcinoma.

This clonotype was seen a single time. The V gene is TRBV11-1, the J gene TRBJ2-1, with D perhaps matching TRBD1 (6 bases). The CDR3 is made up of 17 amino acids. V dropped 0 bases and J dropped 0 bases, with 12 bases sitting between them. Per the germline V gene, CDR1 is SGHAT and CDR2 is FQDESV (reference sequence). The CDR3 coding sequence is TGTGCCAGCAGCTTAGCGTGGCAGGGGAGCTCCTACAATGAGCAGTTCTTC. Translated, it gives CASSLAWQGSSYNEQFF.

The chain joins TRBV7-4 to TRBJ2-1; D unclear. Germline CDR1 is SGHVT and CDR2 is SQSDAQ. With 9 bases removed from V and 10 bases from J, the gap between germline ends came to 7 bases. There are 9 residues in the CDR3. As DNA, the CDR3 is TGTGCCAGTGAACGGGAGCAGTTCTTC. This encodes CASEREQFF.

This clonotype was recorded at least ten times. The chain employs TRBV7-2 and TRBJ2-7; weak D call: TRBD2 (6 bases). The CDR3 sequence is 14 residues long. The germline V and J ends were trimmed by 2 bases and 2 bases, with 10 bases remaining between them. CDR1 is SGHTA, CDR2 FQGNSA, per germline. The CDR3 spells CASSLMGGPYEQYF. The CDR3 region has the DNA TGTGCCAGCAGCTTAATGGGGGGACCCTACGAGCAGTACTTC.

The chain joins TRBV7-3 to TRBJ1-5; D uncertain. The CDR3 sequence is 13 residues long. The germline V and J ends were trimmed by 5 bases and 5 bases, with 10 bases remaining between them. Germline V gene lookup returns CDR1 SGHTA and CDR2 FQGTGA. The DNA for the CDR3 is TGTGCCAGCAGCCCCCAAAGGGATCAGCCCCAGCATTTT. This gives the protein CASSPQRDQPQHF.

This clonotype is a singleton in its sample. The chain links TRBV7-6 to TRBJ2-3, with TRBD2 matching 7 bases. Trimming took 3 bases from V and 2 from J; bases not matched to a gene: 5. This CDR3 spans 15 amino acids. Germline CDR1 SGHVS, CDR2 FNYEAQ. The CDR3, as DNA: TGTGCCAGCAGCTTCAAAGCGGGGTTCACAGATACGCAGTATTTT. Amino acid sequence: CASSFKAGFTDTQYF.

This clonotype is deemed medium-sized. The rearrangement joins TRBV6-6 to TRBJ2-1, with 10 bases lining up with TRBD1. Germline CDR1 reads MNHNY; CDR2 reads SVGAGI (reference sequence). The CDR3 is made up of 17 amino acids. The V and J ends lost 2 bases and 2 bases, in that order; junction bases with no gene match: 6. The CDR3 loop is CASSYDRGHRPYNEQFF. The CDR3 DNA follows: TGTGCCAGCAGTTACGACAGGGGGCACCGTCCCTACAATGAGCAGTTCTTC.

The rearrangement joins TRBV12-3 or TRBV12-4 to TRBJ1-4, with 7 positions matching TRBD1. The CDR3 has 14 residues. V lost 5 bases, J lost 7 bases, and 7 bases stayed unmatched. CDR3 residues: CASSLQGRVEKLFF. DNA of the CDR3: TGTGCCAGCAGTCTACAGGGGAGAGTTGAAAAACTGTTTTTT.

This clonotype was seen ten or more times. In DNA, the CDR3 is TGCGCCAGCAGCCGCGCGCGTGGCAGCGGAACCGAACAGTACTTC. As protein: CASSRARGSGTEQYF. The rearrangement uses TRBV4-3 and TRBJ2-4; tentative D call: TRBD2 (5 bases). Trimming removed 4 bases at V and 13 bases at J, with 23 bases between. The CDR3 spans 15 residues. Per the germline V gene, CDR1 is LGHNA and CDR2 is YSLEER.

With regard to this clonotype: Its ends do not fully match the called genes, so a read error is possible. This chain links TRBV4-1 with TRBJ2-6, with 7 bases identical to TRBD1. Germline lookup yields CDR1 MGHRA and CDR2 YSYEKL. The CDR3 has 17 amino acids. CDR3 sequence: CASSHAVTGILWLHLWF. In DNA, the CDR3 is TGCGCCAGCAGCCACGCCGTGACAGGGATACTATGGCTACACCTTTGGTTC.

This chain connects TRBV29-1 to TRBJ2-7; unclear D gene. The last part of the DNA fits TRBJ2-1 better; the J call may be wrong. Germline V gives CDR1 SQVTM, CDR2 ANQGSEA. CDR3 length: 12 residues. The CDR3 DNA reads TGCAGCGTTGAAGTTCTGGGGAATGAGCAGTTCTTC. Translation gives CSVEVLGNEQFF.

The chain joins TRBV5-6 to TRBJ1-3, with D unresolved. Germline CDR1 SGHDT, CDR2 YYEEEE. Trimming took off 1 base at V and 4 bases at J, with 3 bases between the two ends. The CDR3 runs 12 residues. CDR3 bases: TGTGCCAGCAGCTTGACAGGAAACACCATATATTTT. Its protein is CASSLTGNTIYF.

This clonotype has at least ten counts. J is TRBJ2-7 and V is TRBV19, with 7 bases matching TRBD1. The germline V gene has CDR1 LNHDA and CDR2 SQIVND (reference sequence). This CDR3 is built from 13 residues. V shed 10 bases, J shed 3 bases, and the junction held 9 bases outside the gene matches. CDR3 nucleotide sequence: TGTGCCACCCGAGACAGGGCCAACTACGAGCAGTACTTC. It codes for CATRDRANYEQYF.

V is TRBV7-3 and J is TRBJ2-1; TRBD1 agrees at 7 bases. The CDR3 runs to 13 residues. Germline V lookup: CDR1 SGHTA, CDR2 FQGTGA. V lost 5 bases and J lost 8; bases outside the gene matches: 6. In DNA form, the CDR3 reads TGTGCCAGCAGCCCTTACAGGGGCGATGAGCAGTTCTTC. Its translation is CASSPYRGDEQFF. Looking up the rest from reference TRBV7-3 and TRBJ2-1 gives the full variable domain: GAGVSQTPSNKVTEKGKYVELRCDPISGHTALYWYRQSLGQGPEFLIYFQGTGAADDSGLPNDRFFAVRPEGSVSTLKIQRTERGDSAVYLCASSPYRGDEQFFGPGTRLTVL.

The count of this clonotype is one. The chain combines TRBV6-1 with TRBJ1-1; D gene unclear. The DNA end lines up better with TRBJ1-6; the J call may be wrong. The CDR3 is made up of 14 amino acids. Germline V gene data show CDR1 as MNHNS and CDR2 as SASEGT. CDR3 nucleotide sequence: TGTGCCAGCAGTGAAGTCCCCACCGATTCACCCCTCCACTTT. This gives the protein CASSEVPTDSPLHF.

J is TRBJ1-5 and V is TRBV12-3 or TRBV12-4; a weak D match, TRBD1 (6 bases). Trimming cost V 5 bases and J 6 bases, with 17 bases left between them. This CDR3 spans 15 amino acids. CDR3 in amino acids: CASSQGIRWGQPQHF. CDR3 nucleotides: TGTGCCAGCAGTCAGGGGATAAGGTGGGGTCAGCCCCAGCATTTT.

This rearrangement joins TRBV6-8 to TRBJ1-4; 8 nucleotides line up with TRBD1. Trimming cost V 5 bases and J 7 bases; bases outside gene matches: 9. The germline V gene encodes CDR1 MNHGY and CDR2 SAAAGT. The CDR3 is made up of 15 amino acids. CDR3 in amino acids: CASSVGQGYFEKLFF. The CDR3, as DNA: TGTGCCAGCAGTGTCGGACAGGGATACTTTGAAAAACTGTTTTTT.

Ten or more counts support this clonotype. Because the CDR3 is missing its conserved closing phenylalanine or tryptophan, this is likely a read error. Because the CDR3's place on the DNA is in doubt, the DNA is left out and the CDR3 is given as listed by TCRdb. This chain links TRBV7-9 with TRBJ2-1; the table's D call, TRBD1, was not checked against the DNA. Both ends counted, the CDR3 spans 17 residues. Germline-derived CDR1 and CDR2 are SEHNR and FQNEAQ (reference sequence). CDR3 region: CASSSLGAGNYGYTFGS.

By sample share, this clonotype is medium-sized. DNA of the CDR3: TGTGCCAGCAGCTTAGCGGCGGGGGCCCACAATGAGCAGTTCTTC. Its protein product is CASSLAAGAHNEQFF. The chain couples TRBV7-3 to TRBJ2-1, with D tentatively TRBD2 (7 bases). Trimming stripped 2 bases from V and 5 bases from J, with 13 bases between. From germline, CDR1 is SGHTA and CDR2 FQGTGA. This CDR3 region has 15 residues.

The CDR3 spells CASWSTNYGYTF. CDR3 nucleotides: TGTGCCAGTTGGAGCACTAACTATGGCTACACCTTC. The chain recombines TRBV6-1 with TRBJ1-2; D uncertain. This CDR3 comprises 12 residues. The V gene's germline CDR1 is MNHNS and CDR2 SASEGT. The germline V and J ends were trimmed by 9 bases and 0 bases, with 8 bases remaining between them.

V and J are TRBV6-6 and TRBJ2-3, with 7 bases identical to TRBD2. V was pared by 5 bases and J by 2 bases, with 10 bases of the junction left unmatched. The CDR3 contains 16 residues. Per germline, CDR1 MNHNY and CDR2 SVGAGI (reference sequence). CDR3 nucleotides: TGTGCCAGCAGTAAAAGGGCTAGCGGCCACACAGATACGCAGTATTTT. It specifies CASSKRASGHTDTQYF.

By sample share, this clonotype is medium-sized. The gene calls are TRBV28 and TRBJ2-3, with D perhaps assigned TRBD1 or TRBD2 (5 bases each). The V end was cut by 3 bases, the J end by 2 bases, with 12 bases between. The germline CDR1 and CDR2 sequences are MDHEN and SYDVKM. CDR3 length equals 15 residues. The CDR3 is CASSLGRILTDTQYF. The CDR3 bases are TGTGCCAGCAGTTTGGGACGGATTCTCACAGATACGCAGTATTTT.

This clonotype was found a few times. The chain has TRBV28 and TRBJ2-1; no clear D gene. This CDR3 has 11 residues. Germline V CDR1 and CDR2: MDHEN, SYDVKM. With 6 bases removed from V and 4 bases from J, the gap between germline ends came to 4 bases. The CDR3 loop is CASRIYNEQFF. CDR3 in DNA: TGTGCCAGCAGAATATACAATGAGCAGTTCTTC.

V gene TRBV5-4 combines with J gene TRBJ2-1, with TRBD1 identical over 9 bases. The J call is in doubt because the DNA end fits TRBJ1-2 better. Germline V lookup: CDR1 SGHNT, CDR2 YYREEE (reference sequence). The CDR3 sequence is 15 residues long. DNA for the CDR3: TGTGCCAGCAGCTCCCGGGACAGGGTATTACATGGCTACACCTTC. Its protein is CASSSRDRVLHGYTF.

The J gene is TRBJ2-7, the V gene TRBV6-1, with TRBD1 identical over 8 bases. The end of the DNA is better explained by TRBJ2-1, so the J call may be wrong. The germline V gene encodes CDR1 MNHNS and CDR2 SASEGT. The CDR3 is 13 residues long. The CDR3 loop is CASSEWTRGQQFF. The CDR3 nucleotides read TGTGCCAGCAGTGAATGGACCAGGGGGCAGCAGTTCTTC.

The CDR3 bases are TGTGCCAGCAAAAGCCATGAGCAGTTCTTC. Amino acid sequence: CASKSHEQFF. This chain links TRBV7-6 with TRBJ2-1; no reliable D call. The CDR3 extends over 10 amino acids. V was shortened by 7 bases and J by 8 bases, with 6 bases between the two germline ends. Germline lookup yields CDR1 SGHVS and CDR2 FNYEAQ. Complete variable domain (other parts from reference TRBV7-6 and TRBJ2-1): GAGVSQSPRYKVTKRGQDVALRCDPISGHVSLYWYRQALGQGPEFLTYFNYEAQQDKSGLPNDRFSAERPEGSISTLTIQRTEQRDSAMYRCASKSHEQFFGPGTRLTVL.

This clonotype was observed many times. The genes are TRBV7-3 and TRBJ2-1, with a weak D call TRBD2 (6 bases). CDR3 length: 16 amino acids. Germline CDR1 SGHTA, CDR2 FQGTGA. V was shortened by 5 bases and J by 2 bases, with 16 bases between the two germline ends. The CDR3 sequence is CASSLLAGSAYNEQFF. Here the CDR3 DNA reads TGTGCCAGCAGCCTTTTAGCCGGGAGTGCCTACAATGAGCAGTTCTTC.

Only one count was recorded for this clonotype. The chain has TRBV29-1 and TRBJ1-1; TRBD1 matches at 7 bases. This CDR3 comprises 14 residues. V lost 4 bases, J lost 8 bases, and 13 bases stayed unmatched. CDR1 is SQVTM and CDR2 is ANQGSEA in the germline V gene. The CDR3 DNA reads TGCAGCGTTGTGGGTAGTAGCGACAGGGTAGAAGCTTTCTTT. Its translation is CSVVGSSDRVEAFF.